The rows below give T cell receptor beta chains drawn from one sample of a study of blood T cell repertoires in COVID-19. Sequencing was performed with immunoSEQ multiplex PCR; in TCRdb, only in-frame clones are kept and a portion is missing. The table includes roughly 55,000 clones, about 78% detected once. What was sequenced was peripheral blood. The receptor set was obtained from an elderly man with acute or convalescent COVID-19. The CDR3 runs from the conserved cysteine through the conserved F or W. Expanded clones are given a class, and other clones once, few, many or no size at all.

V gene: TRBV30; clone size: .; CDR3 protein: CAWSVQAGQPQHF
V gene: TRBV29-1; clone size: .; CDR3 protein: CSVPRRSGVNNEQFF
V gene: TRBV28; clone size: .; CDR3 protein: CASSITIGAGDNYGYTF
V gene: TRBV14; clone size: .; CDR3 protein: CASNNAVGQPDNEQFF
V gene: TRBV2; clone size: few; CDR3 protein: CASGQGGEQYF
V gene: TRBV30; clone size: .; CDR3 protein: CAWNPGRANTEAFF
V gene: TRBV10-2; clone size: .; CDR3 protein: CASREGGGRTYNEQFF
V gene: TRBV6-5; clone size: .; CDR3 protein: CASRPGTAFNQPQHF
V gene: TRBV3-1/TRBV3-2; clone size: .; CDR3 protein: CASSQYRQGVGGNSPLHF
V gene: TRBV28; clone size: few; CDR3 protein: CASSLPDRSEAFF
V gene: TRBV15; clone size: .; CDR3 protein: CATSVSGDRATDTQYF
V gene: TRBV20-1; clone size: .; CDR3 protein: CSASLPGLAKNIQYF
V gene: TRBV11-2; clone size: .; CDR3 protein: CASSSIRGSTEAFF
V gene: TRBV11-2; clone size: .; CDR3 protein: CASSLLVSYNEQFF
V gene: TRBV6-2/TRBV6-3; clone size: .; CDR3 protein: CASSYSDYNSPLHF
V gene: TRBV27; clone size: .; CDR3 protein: CASSLRDRGVYEQYF
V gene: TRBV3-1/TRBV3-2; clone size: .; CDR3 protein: CASSPGQGPYEQYF